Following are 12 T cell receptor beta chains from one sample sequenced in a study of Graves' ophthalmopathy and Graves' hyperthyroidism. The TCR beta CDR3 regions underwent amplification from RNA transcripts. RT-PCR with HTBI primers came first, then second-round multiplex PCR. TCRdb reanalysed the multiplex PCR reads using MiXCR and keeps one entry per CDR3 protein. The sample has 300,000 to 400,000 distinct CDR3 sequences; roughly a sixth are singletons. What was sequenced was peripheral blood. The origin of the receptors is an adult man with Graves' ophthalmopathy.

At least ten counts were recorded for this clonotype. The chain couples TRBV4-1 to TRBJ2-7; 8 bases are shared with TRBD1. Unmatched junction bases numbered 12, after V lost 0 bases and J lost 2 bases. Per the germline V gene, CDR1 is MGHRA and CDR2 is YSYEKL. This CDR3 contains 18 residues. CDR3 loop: CASSQERGVGTGAYEQYF. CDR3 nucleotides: TGCGCCAGCAGCCAAGAACGTGGGGTGGGGACAGGAGCCTACGAGCAGTACTTC.

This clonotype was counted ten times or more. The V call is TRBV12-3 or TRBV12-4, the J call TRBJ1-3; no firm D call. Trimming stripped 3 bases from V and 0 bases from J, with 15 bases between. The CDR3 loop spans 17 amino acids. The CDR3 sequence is CASSFTLGSHSGNTIYF. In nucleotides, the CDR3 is TGTGCCAGCAGTTTTACTCTGGGGAGCCACTCTGGAAACACCATATATTTT.

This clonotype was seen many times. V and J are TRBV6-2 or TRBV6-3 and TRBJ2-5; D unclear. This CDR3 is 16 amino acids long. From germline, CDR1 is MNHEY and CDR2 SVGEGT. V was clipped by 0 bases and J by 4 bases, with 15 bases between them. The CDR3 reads CASSYSNGHPSETQYF. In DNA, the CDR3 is TGTGCCAGCAGTTACTCGAATGGCCACCCCTCAGAGACCCAGTACTTC.

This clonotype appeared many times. The DNA of the CDR3 is TGTGCCAGCCAAGTGACGGTCCAAGAGACCCAGTACTTC. Protein product: CASQVTVQETQYF. This chain links TRBV2 with TRBJ2-5; unclear D gene. Trimming took 8 bases from V and 1 from J, leaving 11 bases between them. The V gene's germline CDR1 is SNHLY and CDR2 FYNNEI. There are 13 residues in the CDR3.

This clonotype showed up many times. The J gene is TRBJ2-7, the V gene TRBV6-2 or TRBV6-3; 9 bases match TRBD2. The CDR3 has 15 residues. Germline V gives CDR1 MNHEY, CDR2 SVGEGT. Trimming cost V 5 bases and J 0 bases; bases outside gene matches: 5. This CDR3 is CASSIAGVSSYEQYF. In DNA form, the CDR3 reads TGTGCCAGCAGTATAGCGGGAGTGAGCTCCTACGAGCAGTACTTC.

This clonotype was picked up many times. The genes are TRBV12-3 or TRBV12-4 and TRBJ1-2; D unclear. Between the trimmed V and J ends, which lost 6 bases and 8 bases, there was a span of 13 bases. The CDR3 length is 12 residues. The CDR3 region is CASRTLAEGYTF. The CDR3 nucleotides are TGTGCCAGCAGGACCTTGGCAGAGGGCTACACCTTC.

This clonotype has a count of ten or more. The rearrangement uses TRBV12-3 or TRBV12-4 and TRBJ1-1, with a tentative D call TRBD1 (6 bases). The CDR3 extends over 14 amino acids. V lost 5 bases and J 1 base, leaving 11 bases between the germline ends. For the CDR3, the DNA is TGTGCCAGCAGTCGAACAGGGTCGAACACTGAAGCTTTCTTT. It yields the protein CASSRTGSNTEAFF.

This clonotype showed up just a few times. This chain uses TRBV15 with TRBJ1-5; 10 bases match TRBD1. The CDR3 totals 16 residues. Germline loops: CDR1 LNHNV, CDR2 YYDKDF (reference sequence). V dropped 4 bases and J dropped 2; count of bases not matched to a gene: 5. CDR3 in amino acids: CATSNRDRGRNQPQHF. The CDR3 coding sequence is TGTGCCACCAGCAACCGAGACAGGGGGCGCAATCAGCCCCAGCATTTT.

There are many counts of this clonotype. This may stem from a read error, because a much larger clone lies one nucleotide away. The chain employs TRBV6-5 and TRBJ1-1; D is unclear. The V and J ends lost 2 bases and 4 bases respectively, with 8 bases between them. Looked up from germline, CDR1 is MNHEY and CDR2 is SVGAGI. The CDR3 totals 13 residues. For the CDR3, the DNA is TGTGCCAGCAGTTACAGGGCTGGCACTGAAGCTTTCTTT. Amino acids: CASSYRAGTEAFF.

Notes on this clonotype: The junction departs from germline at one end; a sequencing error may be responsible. The CDR3 here is CASSVEQGLTEAFF. In nucleotides, the CDR3 is TGTGCCAGCAGTGTAGAACAGGGGTTGACTGAAGCTTTCTTT. The chain joins TRBV9 to TRBJ1-1; 7 bases line up with TRBD1. Germline CDR1 reads SGDLS; CDR2 reads YYNGEE. This CDR3 contains 14 residues.

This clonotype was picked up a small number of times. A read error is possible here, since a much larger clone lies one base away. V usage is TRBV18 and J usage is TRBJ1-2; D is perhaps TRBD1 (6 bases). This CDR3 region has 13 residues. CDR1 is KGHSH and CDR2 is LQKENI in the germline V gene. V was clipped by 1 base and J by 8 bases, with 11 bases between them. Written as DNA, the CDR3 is TGTGCCAGCTCACCACAGTGGACAGAAGGCTACACCTTC. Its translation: CASSPQWTEGYTF.

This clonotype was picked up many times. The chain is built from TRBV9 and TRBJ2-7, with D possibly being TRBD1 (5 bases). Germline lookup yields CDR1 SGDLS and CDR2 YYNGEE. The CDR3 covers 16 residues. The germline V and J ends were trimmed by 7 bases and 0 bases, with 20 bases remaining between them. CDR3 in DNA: TGTGCCAGCTCGAAGGGTTTCAGGGCTGCCTCCTACGAGCAGTACTTC. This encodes CASSKGFRAASYEQYF.